This T cell receptor beta chain was found in a study of blood T cell repertoires in COVID-19 (dated by TCRdb to 2019 to 2021). Regarding the study in general: Collaborator samples came from the United States, Italy and Spain and covered acute and convalescent phases of COVID-19. Sample metadata almost always included a de-identified subject ID, COVID-19 status, age in years and sex. The repertoires were released in a freely available public database intended as a resource for research on the immune response to SARS-CoV-2. The material from the prospective study consisted of cDNA or gDNA derived from T cells, B-cell-depleted T cells, or PBMCs. The dataset comprised deeply sampled blood TCRbeta repertoires from subjects exposed to, actively infected with, or recovered from COVID-19. Where available, HLA class I and class II types were taken from metadata supplied by the sample provider and were not determined by assay-based typing. The samples were drawn from the first 160 participants of the ongoing ImmuneRACE study and from under 1,500 subjects provided by 6 global collaborators. Broader findings and caveats from the paper: Clinical and demographic metadata were provided uncurated, with the amount varying by source and participant.

With regard to this clone: Its target antigen remains unknown. There are no base qualities to consult, and no much larger clone falls within one base.

TCRbeta CDR3 regions were amplified from genomic DNA using the immunoSEQ Assay, a bias-controlled multiplex PCR. As for the authors' bioinformatics: Within the assay, amplification of reference gene primers was used to estimate how many nucleated cells each sample contained. To quantify the absolute abundance of each unique TCRbeta CDR3 rearrangement, sequence reads were collapsed and filtered. For each sample, productive Simpson clonality was calculated as the square root of Simpson's diversity index over productive rearrangements. TCRdb obtained this table from immuneACCESS and retained in-frame rearrangements with V and J assigned. These tables miss some clones; where compared with another copy, unresolved V genes account for less than half of the shortfall, and the remainder is unexplained. The V and J calls and clone size come from that table; D and trimming were worked out from the DNA. The sample table lists approximately 62,000 clones, approximately 90% of them with a count of one. The ten largest account for around 1.5% of the sample.

Collaborating institutions collected whole blood in K2EDTA tubes following their own protocols. For TCRbeta analysis, collaborators shipped samples as frozen whole blood, isolated PBMCs, or DNA extracted from either of those sample types. CDR1 and CDR2 are read off the germline V gene as KGHSH and LQKENI. The CDR3 holds 13 amino acids from the cysteine to the phenylalanine. CDR3 DNA only is kept here, 39 bases in frame from base 1. The trim is 2 bases for V and 7 bases for J, with a gap of 9 bases between the germline ends. Sequenced: peripheral blood. This receptor was obtained from a man aged 55 to 70 with acute or convalescent COVID-19. The chain is made from TRBV18 and TRBJ2-1; the D gene identity is not certain. The CDR3 is CASSPGLSNEQFF. The nucleotide sequence is TGTGCCAGCTCACCAGGGCTGTCGAATGAGCAGTTCTTC.